This is a list of T cell receptor beta chains from one sample in a study of Ad26.COV2.S vaccination and SARS-CoV-2 variants. The method was immunoSEQ multiplex PCR; TCRdb's version includes in-frame clones alone and lacks a portion of them. The repertoire holds about 350,000 clones, with less than 90% as singletons. Sequenced material: peripheral blood, taken in a trial of Ad26.COV2.S vaccine versus placebo. The receptor set was obtained from a person between 18 and 65 years old who received the Ad26.COV2.S COVID-19 vaccine or a placebo. CDR3s include the opening cysteine and the closing phenylalanine or tryptophan. D genes are given only for firm matches. A row's size may be missing; if present it is once, few, many or a size class.

j_call | cdr3_length | clone_size | d_call | v_call | cdr3_nt | cdr3_aa
TRBJ1-5 | 13 | few | - | TRBV7-3 | TGTGCCAGCAGCTTGGGACGTAATCAGCCCCAGCATTTT | CASSLGRNQPQHF
TRBJ1-1 | 13 | - | - | TRBV10-3 | TGTGCCATCAGTGATCGGGGGGCTTTGGAAGCTTTCTTT | CAISDRGALEAFF
TRBJ2-6 | 16 | - | - | TRBV7-6 | TGTGCCAGCAGCCCCAGACAGTTCTCTGGGGCCAACGTCCTGACTTTC | CASSPRQFSGANVLTF
TRBJ2-7 | 15 | - | TRBD2 | TRBV27 | TGTGCCAGCAGTCTAGCGGGAGGCCATGGCTACGAGCAGTACTTC | CASSLAGGHGYEQYF
TRBJ2-7 | 15 | once | TRBD2 | TRBV7-3 | TGTGCCAGCAGCTTAAGCCCTAGCGGGAGGGGAGAGCAGTACTTC | CASSLSPSGRGEQYF
TRBJ2-5 | 13 | - | - | TRBV7-3 | TGTGCCAGCAGCTTCACGGCCCAAGAGACCCAGTACTTC | CASSFTAQETQYF
TRBJ2-6 | 16 | - | - | TRBV15 | TGTGCCACCAGCAGAGATAGGGAATCTGGGGCCAACGTCCTGACTTTC | CATSRDRESGANVLTF
TRBJ1-4 | 14 | - | - | TRBV28 | TGTGCCAGCAGTTTCGACAGGCTTAATGAAAAACTGTTTTTT | CASSFDRLNEKLFF
TRBJ2-7 | 15 | - | - | TRBV7-9 | TGTGCCAGCAGTTCAGGGACAACTTACTCCTACGAGCAGTACTTC | CASSSGTTYSYEQYF
TRBJ2-1 | 17 | - | - | TRBV27 | TGTGCCAGCAGTTTATTGTCAGTTCTGGACGGTGGGAATGAGCAGTTCTTC | CASSLLSVLDGGNEQFF
TRBJ2-1 | 13 | - | - | TRBV4-3 | TGCGCCAGCAGCCCAGGAGGGCTGGGTGAGCAGTTCTTC | CASSPGGLGEQFF
TRBJ2-5 | 12 | once | - | TRBV15 | TGTGCCACCAGCAGAGATAGGGAGACCCAGTACTTC | CATSRDRETQYF
TRBJ2-2 | 15 | - | - | TRBV18 | TGTGCCAGCTCACCCCTAGGACAGAACACCGGGGAGCTGTTTTTT | CASSPLGQNTGELFF
TRBJ2-7 | 15 | - | TRBD1 | TRBV7-9 | TGTGCCAGCAGTCCAGGAGACAGGGTCTCCTACGAGCAGTACTTC | CASSPGDRVSYEQYF
TRBJ2-7 | 16 | few | - | TRBV4-3 | TGCGCCAGCAGCCAGTATTTCACCGGGGAAAGGTACGAGCAGTACTTC | CASSQYFTGERYEQYF
TRBJ1-3 | 15 | - | - | TRBV7-2 | TGTGCCAGCAGCTTAGCGTCAGCCTCTGGAAACACCATATATTTT | CASSLASASGNTIYF
TRBJ2-6 | 18 | - | TRBD1 | TRBV7-7 | TGTGCTAGCAGCTTGGGGACAGGGGGCAATCCTGGGGCCAACGTCCTGACTTTC | CASSLGTGGNPGANVLTF
TRBJ1-1 | 15 | - | - | TRBV18 | TGTGCCAGCTCACCAGCCCTGGCGGCGAACACTGAAGCTTTCTTT | CASSPALAANTEAFF
TRBJ1-2 | 14 | - | TRBD1 | TRBV5-1 | TGCGCCAGCAGCTTGGATGACAGGGCAAATGGCTACACCTTC | CASSLDDRANGYTF
TRBJ2-3 | 14 | - | - | TRBV7-2 | TGTGCCAGCAGCTTATTAGTCACGGGTGGGACACAGTATTTT | CASSLLVTGGTQYF
TRBJ1-4 | 15 | - | - | TRBV10-3 | TGTGCCATCAGTGAGTCGGGGGGAACTAATGAAAAACTGTTTTTT | CAISESGGTNEKLFF
TRBJ1-2 | 14 | - | - | TRBV4-2 | TGTGCCAGCAGCCAAGATGGCCAGGGAATTGGCTACACCTTC | CASSQDGQGIGYTF
TRBJ2-7 | 14 | - | TRBD1 | TRBV2 | TGTGCCACCAAGGACAGGGAAGGCTCGTACGAGCAGTACTTC | CATKDREGSYEQYF
TRBJ1-1 | 15 | - | TRBD1 | TRBV5-1 | TGCGCCAGCAGCTTAACCGGGACAGCGAACACTGAAGCTTTCTTT | CASSLTGTANTEAFF
TRBJ2-7 | 16 | - | TRBD1 | TRBV5-4 | TGTGCCAGCAGCCGTATTGGCAGGGGGAAAACCTACGAGCAGTACTTC | CASSRIGRGKTYEQYF
TRBJ2-1 | 15 | - | TRBD1 | TRBV4-3 | TGCGCCAGCAGCCCGGGTCCCGGGACAGGGGGCGCGGCGTTCTTC | CASSPGPGTGGAAFF
TRBJ2-4 | 14 | - | - | TRBV18 | TGTGCCAGCTCACCAGTACAGGGTCTAAACATTCAGTACTTC | CASSPVQGLNIQYF
TRBJ1-1 | 13 | once | - | TRBV2 | TGTGCCAGCAGTGACCAGAGTGCAGTCGAAGCTTTCTTT | CASSDQSAVEAFF
TRBJ1-2 | 15 | once | TRBD1 | TRBV5-1 | TGCGCCAGCGGGGAAGATACAGGGGCCCTCGGGGGCTACACCTTC | CASGEDTGALGGYTF
TRBJ2-3 | 15 | - | TRBD1 | TRBV7-9 | TGTGCCAGCAGCAAACGGGACAGGGCCACAGATACGCAGTATTTT | CASSKRDRATDTQYF
TRBJ2-6 | 19 | - | - | TRBV11-1 | TGTGCCAGCAGCTTAGCGGCGGAGGGGCCGTCGTGGGGGGCCAACGTCCTGACTTTC | CASSLAAEGPSWGANVLTF
TRBJ1-1 | 15 | - | TRBD1 | TRBV3-1/TRBV3-2 | TGTGCCAGCAGCCCCTACTATGGACAGGACACTGAAGCTTTCTTT | CASSPYYGQDTEAFF
TRBJ2-1 | 14 | - | - | TRBV18 | TGTGCCAGCTCACCACCGATGGTAGGCGATGAGCAGTTCTTC | CASSPPMVGDEQFF
TRBJ1-1 | 15 | - | - | TRBV15 | TGTGCCACCAGCTCAAACCCGGACCCGAACACTGAAGCTTTCTTT | CATSSNPDPNTEAFF
TRBJ2-5 | 14 | - | - | TRBV5-1 | TGCGCCAGCAGCTTGGAGGGCAGGGTGGAGACCCAGTACTTC | CASSLEGRVETQYF
TRBJ1-2 | 14 | few | - | TRBV6-2/TRBV6-3 | TGTGCCAGCAGTCTTAACACAGGATCCTATGGCTACACCTTC | CASSLNTGSYGYTF